This TCR beta chain was identified during a study of T cells in Graves' hyperthyroidism and ophthalmopathy. Notes on the study in general: Separating ophthalmopathy from stable hyperthyroidism was achieved by a 13 V-J model.

This clonotype was counted at least ten times. Its antigen is still unknown. The definition of stable Graves' hyperthyroidism was no ophthalmopathy progression within 18 months. The V segment lost 4 bases and the J segment 6 bases; nucleotides outside the gene matches: 14. CDR3 size: 19 residues. CDR1 is LGHDT and CDR2 is YNNKEL in the germline V gene (reference sequence). TCR beta CDR3 sequences were amplified from RNA transcripts. During a first-round RT-PCR of the TCR CDR3, the HTBI primer set was used. TCRdb used MiXCR to reprocess the multiplex PCR reads, holding one entry per CDR3 protein. The sample contains some 620,000 distinct CDR3 sequences, about 17% of which appear only once.

This TCR was sampled from a woman between 25 and 40 years old with Graves' hyperthyroidism. The material sequenced was blood. The genes are TRBV3-1 and TRBJ2-3, with 15 bases fitting TRBD2. CDR3 DNA sequence: TGTGCCAGCAGCCGCACAGGGGGTCGGACTAGCGGGAGGGGCGATACGCAGTATTTT. Its translation: CASSRTGGRTSGRGDTQYF.